This T cell receptor (beta chain) came from a study of STAT5B mutations in CD4+ large granular lymphocyte leukemia. Notes on the study in general: Without HLA matching, higher CD4+ than CD8+ T-LGLL clonality could reflect small sample size. Without putative leukemic clones, patient CD4-sorted repertoires remained more clonal than healthy CD4+ repertoires. 8/27 top patient clones versus 2/35 control clones were TRBV06-family.

CDR1 and CDR2 from the germline V gene are MNHEY and SVGAGI. The V gene lost 6 bases and the J gene lost 7 bases, with 22 bases spanning the gap. The length of the CDR3 is 15 residues. Turning to this clone: The target antigen is unknown.

How the authors handled the data: The detection floor for productive clonotype frequency was 2.59 x 10-5. The assay was immunoSEQ multiplex PCR, and TCRdb's table has in-frame clones only and misses some. The DNA gave D and trimming, while V, J and clone size come from that table. Altogether tens of thousands of clones are present, roughly two thirds being singletons, with the ten largest covering 0.4% to 0.45%. The rearrangement uses TRBV6-5 and TRBJ2-7, with a weak D call TRBD1 (6 bases). This TCR came from a human donor in good health. Sequenced sample: CD4+ T cells from blood buffy coats. CDR3 amino acids: CASRITDSHPGEQYF. CDR3 coding DNA: TGTGCCAGCAGGATAACGGACAGTCACCCTGGGGAGCAGTACTTC.